This is a list of T cell receptor beta chains from one sample in a study of T cell clones after liver transplantation. The table came from immunoSEQ multiplex PCR; TCRdb's copy has only in-frame clones and leaves some out. The sample includes tens of thousands of clones, around 70% of them seen just once. This specimen was CD4+ T cells from blood, taken at the 22-month timepoint. Receptors were obtained from a human patient who received a liver transplant. These T cells may partly come from the graft donor. CDR3s include the opening cysteine and the closing phenylalanine or tryptophan.

>15|TRBJ2-7|TRBV11-1
CASSPAGQGSYEQYF
>14|TRBJ2-1|TRBV10-3
CAIRPGQGGNEQFF
>14|TRBJ1-2|TRBV5-1
CASSRDGTNYGYTF
>16|TRBJ1-2|TRBV5-5
CASSLASAGANYGYTF
>15|TRBJ2-1|TRBV7-4
CASSDKRGGFNEQFF
>14|TRBJ1-1|TRBV19
CASKVQADNTEAFF
>16|TRBJ1-6|TRBV2
CASSERSGSYNSPLHF
>16|TRBJ1-2|TRBV4-1
CASSQAMGASFFGYTF
>13|TRBJ1-2|TRBV28
CASSPEPNYGYTF
>13|TRBJ2-7|TRBV6-5
CASSRGTPDEQYF
>15|TRBJ2-2|TRBV30
CAWSVYGGNTGELFF
>15|TRBJ2-1|TRBV7-2
CASSLASGRRDEQFF
>11|TRBJ1-2|TRBV11-2
CASSPGDGYTF
>17|TRBJ1-5|TRBV23-1
CASRRLVWGQERQPQHF
>15|TRBJ2-3|TRBV6-6
CASSYSGVGTDTQYF
>14|TRBJ1-4|TRBV4-1
CASSQTTTNEKLFF
>16|TRBJ2-3|TRBV4-1
CASSQDRRGGTDTQYF
>13|TRBJ2-7|TRBV29-1
CSVESQGGYEQYF
>16|TRBJ2-1|TRBV5-4
CASSLAWRGGNNEQFF
>14|TRBJ1-2|TRBV28
CASSADYRFGGYTF
>15|TRBJ1-2|TRBV19
CAPTCGLVVHYGYTF
>14|TRBJ2-3|TRBV19
CASSTSLATDTQYF
>10|TRBJ1-1|TRBV29-1
CSVSEGVAFF
>14|TRBJ2-2|TRBV11-2
CASSPSGGTGELFF
>15|TRBJ1-2|TRBV6-4
CASSEQQGANHGYTF
>15|TRBJ1-5|TRBV19
CASRIGTTRNQPQHF
>14|TRBJ2-7|TRBV19
CASSSRDRVYEQYF
>16|TRBJ2-1|TRBV7-3
CASSFPVGKGYNEQFF
>14|TRBJ2-1|TRBV12-5
CASVPGQGYNEQFF
>14|TRBJ2-5|TRBV4-2
CASSTGQLQETQYF
>15|TRBJ2-3|TRBV29-1
CSVERLAGGADTQYF
>12|TRBJ1-2|TRBV7-9
CASSLAVEGYTF
>15|TRBJ2-2|TRBV11-3
CASSLASVNTGELFF
>14|TRBJ2-7|TRBV7-2
CASRGEQGFHEQYF
>14|TRBJ2-7|TRBV11-3
CASSPGRGAYEQYF
>14|TRBJ1-2|TRBV7-9
CASSSSVFRLGYTF
>17|TRBJ1-1|TRBV11-2
CASIRGQWGVEDTEAFF
>15|TRBJ2-1|TRBV4-2
CASSQGQGADNEQFF
>17|TRBJ2-7|TRBV11-2
CASSLSTGTDISYEQYF
>15|TRBJ1-1|TRBV11-3
CASSPRDGENTEAFF
>14|TRBJ2-2|TRBV6-1
CASTASRVAGELFF
>13|TRBJ2-2|TRBV30
CAWSVQNTGELFF
>14|TRBJ1-5|TRBV6-1
CASSGYRVGQPQHF
>14|TRBJ2-4|TRBV5-1
CASSPGQEQNIQYF
>14|TRBJ1-2|TRBV30
CAWSRVGDGYGYTF
>15|TRBJ1-6|TRBV9
CASSSRDRALSPLHF
>16|TRBJ2-2|TRBV19
CASSEGQGAGTGELFF
>15|TRBJ1-1|TRBV14
CASSQGQGRPTEAFF